The 5 T cell receptor beta chains listed next were all sequenced from one sample in a study of blood T cell repertoires in COVID-19 (dated by TCRdb to the early 2020s). Library construction relied on the immunoSEQ multiplex PCR assay. TCRdb took over this immuneACCESS table, retaining in-frame rearrangements with V and J assigned. Such tables are incomplete; in checked studies, under half of the missing clones stem from an unresolved V gene, and the remainder is unexplained. This sample has about 110,000 clones in its table, and less than 85% of those were observed once. The ten biggest clones cover over 3.5% of the sample. The sample consisted of peripheral blood. Receptor source: a woman of 80 years or more with acute or convalescent COVID-19.

The rearrangement uses TRBV11-2 and TRBJ2-7, with 8 bases matching TRBD1. This CDR3 is 16 amino acids long. Germline V CDR1 and CDR2: SGHAT, FQNNGV. The trim removed 4 bases at V and 1 base at J, leaving 9 bases unmatched. In DNA, the CDR3 is TGTGCCAGCAGCTCCTCCGGGACAGGTGGTTCCTACGAGCAGTACTTC. Its translation is CASSSSGTGGSYEQYF. The whole variable domain, remainder taken from reference TRBV11-2 and TRBJ2-7, is EAGVAQSPRYKIIEKRQSVAFWCNPISGHATLYWYQQILGQGPKLLIQFQNNGVVDDSQLPKDRFSAERLKGVDSTLKIQPAKLEDSAVYLCASSSSGTGGSYEQYFGPGTRLTVT.

The chain employs TRBV12-5 and TRBJ2-5; 8 positions match TRBD1. The CDR3 is made up of 15 amino acids. Per germline, CDR1 LGHNT and CDR2 FRNRAP. The V and J ends lost 6 bases and 6 bases, in that order; junction bases with no gene match: 12. This CDR3 is CASGTGTGLAKTQYF. DNA of the CDR3: TGTGCTAGTGGAACCGGGACAGGCCTTGCAAAGACCCAGTACTTC. The variable domain in full, with the rest retrieved from reference TRBV12-5 and TRBJ2-5, is DARVTQTPRHKVTEMGQEVTMRCQPILGHNTVFWYRQTMMQGLELLAYFRNRAPLDDSGMPKDRFSAEMPDATLATLKIQPSEPRDSAVYFCASGTGTGLAKTQYFGPGTRLLVL.

This clone has only a few counts. J is TRBJ1-2 and V is TRBV30; 8 bases are shared with TRBD1. The CDR3 contains 14 residues. In germline, CDR1 is GTSNPN, CDR2 SVGIG (reference sequence). J was trimmed by 6 bases and V by 2 bases; bases with no gene match: 8. The CDR3 nucleotides read TGTGCCTGGAGTAGCGGGACAGGTGTAGATGGCTACACCTTC. Encoded protein: CAWSSGTGVDGYTF.

This clone was seen once. The V and J genes are TRBV6-5 and TRBJ2-3, with D unclear. V was pared by 6 bases and J by 0 bases, with 7 bases between. This CDR3 region has 13 residues. Germline V gives CDR1 MNHEY, CDR2 SVGAGI. The CDR3 DNA reads TGTGCCAGCAGAAGCACGAGCACAGATACGCAGTATTTT. It codes for CASRSTSTDTQYF.

This chain links TRBV19 with TRBJ1-2, with TRBD1 matching 8 bases. This CDR3 is 14 amino acids long. Germline lookup yields CDR1 LNHDA and CDR2 SQIVND (reference sequence). J gave up 6 bases and V 6 bases, and 9 bases lay outside the gene matches. In DNA form, the CDR3 reads TGTGCCAGTAGCCTGGGGGCAGGGGGCCATGGCTACACCTTC. It codes for CASSLGAGGHGYTF.